A single sample gave rise to the 3 T cell receptor beta chains below, sequenced in a study of human T cells and chemical hapten exposure. This sample's time point: patch test 1, 2 weeks after DPC sensitization. Treatment denoted: therapeutic diphenylcyclopropenone sensitization with weekly scalp DPC. Via MiXCR, TCRdb re-called the RACE reads, giving one row per CDR3 protein. The sample consists of some 340,000 distinct CDR3 sequences, approximately 6.9% of them appearing once. The starting material was whole blood, obtained in connection with sensitization to the hapten diphenylcyclopropenone (DPC). The receptors were gathered from a woman aged 18-29 years with alopecia areata. Some clones in this sample may be carry-over from other donors' samples.

J is TRBJ1-2 and V is TRBV20-1, with D unclear. Trimming left V 1 base short and J 4 bases short, with 7 bases between. Germline values: CDR1 DFQATT, CDR2 SNEGSKA (reference sequence). The CDR3 is made up of 12 amino acids. CDR3 sequence (DNA): TGCAGTGCTAGAGCGTTGAGCTATGGCTACACCTTC. Its protein product is CSARALSYGYTF.

This chain joins TRBV20-1 and TRBJ1-2; D not certain. Trimming removed 3 bases from V and 4 bases from J, with 12 bases in between. Germline values: CDR1 DFQATT, CDR2 SNEGSKA (reference sequence). The CDR3 extends over 13 amino acids. CDR3 residues: CSARAYLGYGYTF. CDR3 nucleotide sequence: TGCAGTGCTAGGGCATATCTTGGCTATGGCTACACCTTC.

The sample holds a few counts of this clonotype. The genes are TRBV20-1 and TRBJ1-2; a weak D match, TRBD1 (6 bases). In germline, CDR1 is DFQATT, CDR2 SNEGSKA (reference sequence). This CDR3 is 13 amino acids long. Trimming stripped 1 base from V and 7 bases from J, with 13 bases between. CDR3 sequence (DNA): TGCAGTGCTAGAGTTCAGGGGCTCGCTGGCTACACCTTC. Protein sequence: CSARVQGLAGYTF.